Reported below is one TCR beta chain. Per the original methods: The assay estimated nucleated cells by amplifying reference gene primers. Sequenced by immunoSEQ multiplex PCR; TCRdb stores in-frame clones only, minus some. The DNA was the basis for D and trimming; V, J and clone size are from that table. The sample includes almost 250,000 clones, around 88% of them seen just once. Symptom resolution, clearance, or two negative PCRs marked the recovered donors of Cohort 3. The ends lost 5 bases at V and 3 bases at J; junction bases unmatched: 1. The CDR3 has 12 amino acids. Germline V gives CDR1 SGHVS, CDR2 FQNEAQ. The data derive from a study of blood T cell repertoires in COVID-19.

This receptor was identified in a woman aged 25 to 45 who had recovered from COVID-19. Sequencing was carried out using PBMCs or T cells enriched from blood (not recorded which). The V call is TRBV7-8, the J call TRBJ2-7; 7 positions match TRBD2. In nucleotides, the CDR3 is TGTGCCAGCAGCCGGGACTACTACGAGCAGTACTTC. Amino acid sequence: CASSRDYYEQYF.